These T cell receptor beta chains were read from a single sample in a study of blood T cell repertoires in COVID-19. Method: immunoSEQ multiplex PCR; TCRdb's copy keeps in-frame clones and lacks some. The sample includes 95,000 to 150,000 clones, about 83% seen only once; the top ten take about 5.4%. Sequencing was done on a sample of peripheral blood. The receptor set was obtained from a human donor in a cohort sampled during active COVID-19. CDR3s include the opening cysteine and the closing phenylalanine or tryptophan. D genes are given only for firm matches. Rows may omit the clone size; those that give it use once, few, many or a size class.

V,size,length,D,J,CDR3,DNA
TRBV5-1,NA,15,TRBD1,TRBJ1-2,CASSFSGTGPNGYTF,TGCGCCAGCAGCTTCTCCGGGACAGGCCCCAATGGCTACACCTTC
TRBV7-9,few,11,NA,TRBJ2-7,CASSFIYEQYF,TGTGCCAGCAGCTTCATTTACGAGCAGTACTTC
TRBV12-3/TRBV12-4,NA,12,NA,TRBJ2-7,CASSADYMRQYF,TGTGCCAGCAGTGCGGACTATATGAGGCAGTACTTC
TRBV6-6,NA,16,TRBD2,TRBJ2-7,CASRAGDGRGSYEQYF,TGTGCCAGCAGAGCGGGGGACGGGAGGGGCTCCTACGAGCAGTACTTC
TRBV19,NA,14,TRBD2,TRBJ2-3,CASSPWTSGDTQYF,TGTGCCAGTAGTCCCTGGACTAGCGGGGATACGCAGTATTTT
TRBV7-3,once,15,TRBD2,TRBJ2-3,CASSRNPGTRDTQYF,TGTGCCAGCAGCCGTAATCCCGGGACTAGAGATACGCAGTATTTT
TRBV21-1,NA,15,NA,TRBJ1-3,CASRGEGNSGNTIYF,TGTGCCAGCAGGGGGGAGGGTAACTCTGGAAACACCATATATTTT
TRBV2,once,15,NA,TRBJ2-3,CASRLGSTSPDTQYF,TGTGCCAGCAGACTCGGGAGTACGTCGCCAGATACGCAGTATTTT
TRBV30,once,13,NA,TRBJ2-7,CAWRRSGSYEQYF,TGTGCCTGGAGAAGGTCCGGGAGCTACGAGCAGTACTTC
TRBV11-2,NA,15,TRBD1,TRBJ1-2,CASSSYRRGNYGYTF,TGTGCCAGCAGCTCTTACCGCAGGGGGAACTATGGCTACACCTTC
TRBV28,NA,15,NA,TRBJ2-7,CASSLMGGSTYEQYF,TGTGCCAGCAGTTTAATGGGGGGTAGCACCTACGAGCAGTACTTC
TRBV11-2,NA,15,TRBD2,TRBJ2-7,CASSVGTSALIEQYF,TGTGCCAGCAGCGTTGGGACTAGCGCTTTGATCGAGCAGTACTTC
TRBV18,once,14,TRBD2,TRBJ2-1,CASSGGESYNEQFF,TGTGCCAGCTCAGGGGGGGAATCCTACAATGAGCAGTTCTTC
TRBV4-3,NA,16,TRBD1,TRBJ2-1,CASSQDRDRGLDEQFF,TGCGCCAGCAGCCAAGACCGGGACAGGGGGCTTGATGAGCAGTTCTTC
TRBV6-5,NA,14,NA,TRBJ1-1,CASSYEVLNTEAFF,TGTGCCAGCAGTTACGAGGTCTTGAACACTGAAGCTTTCTTT
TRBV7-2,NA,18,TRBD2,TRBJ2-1,CAIPPLAGVGSSYNEQFF,TGTGCCATTCCCCCACTAGCGGGAGTGGGGAGCTCCTACAATGAGCAGTTCTTC
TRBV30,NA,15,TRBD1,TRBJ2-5,CAWIMSGGVGETQYF,TGTGCCTGGATCATGTCAGGGGGCGTTGGGGAGACCCAGTACTTC
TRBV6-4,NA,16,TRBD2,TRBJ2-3,CASSHTIAGGPDTQYF,TGTGCCAGCAGTCACACAATAGCGGGAGGGCCGGATACGCAGTATTTT
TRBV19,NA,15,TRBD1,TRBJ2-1,CASNQIGTGVYEQFF,TGTGCCAGTAACCAAATAGGGACAGGGGTCTATGAGCAGTTCTTC
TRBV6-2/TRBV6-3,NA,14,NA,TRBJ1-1,CASSPRQKNTEAFF,TGTGCCAGCAGCCCTAGACAGAAGAACACTGAAGCTTTCTTT
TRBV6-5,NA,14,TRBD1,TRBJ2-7,CASNRDRVFYEQYF,TGTGCCAGCAACCGGGACAGGGTGTTCTACGAGCAGTACTTC
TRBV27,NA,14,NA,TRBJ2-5,CAPPHLKPSGTQYF,TGTGCCCCCCCGCACCTGAAACCTTCGGGGACCCAGTACTTC
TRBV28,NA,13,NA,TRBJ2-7,CASSFRVIYEQYF,TGTGCCAGCAGTTTCCGCGTGATCTACGAGCAGTACTTC
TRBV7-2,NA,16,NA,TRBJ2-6,CASSLGGHSGANVLTF,TGTGCCAGCAGCTTAGGAGGTCACTCTGGGGCCAACGTCCTGACTTTC
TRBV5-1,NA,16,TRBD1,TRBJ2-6,CASSSKQGAGANVLTF,TGCGCCAGCAGCTCAAAACAGGGGGCTGGGGCCAACGTCCTGACTTTC
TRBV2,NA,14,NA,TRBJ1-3,CASTITSSGNTIYF,TGTGCCAGCACCATTACGAGCTCTGGAAACACCATATATTTT
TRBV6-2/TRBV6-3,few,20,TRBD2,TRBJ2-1,CASSYPIAVAGEAPYNEQFF,TGTGCCAGCAGTTACCCCATCGCGGTAGCGGGTGAGGCTCCCTACAATGAGCAGTTCTTC
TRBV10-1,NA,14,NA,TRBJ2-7,CASSRTGSSYEQYF,TGCGCCAGCAGTCGGACCGGGAGCTCCTACGAGCAGTACTTC
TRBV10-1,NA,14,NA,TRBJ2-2,CASSEMTGTGELFF,TGCGCCAGCAGTGAAATGACAGGCACCGGGGAGCTGTTTTTT
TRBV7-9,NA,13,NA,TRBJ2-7,CASSSTMPYEQYF,TGTGCCAGCAGCTCGACTATGCCCTACGAGCAGTACTTC
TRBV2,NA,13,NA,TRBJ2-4,CASRGGGQNIQYF,TGTGCCAGCAGGGGCGGGGGCCAGAACATTCAGTACTTC
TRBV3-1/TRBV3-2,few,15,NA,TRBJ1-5,CASSQDEARGQPQHF,TGTGCCAGCAGCCAAGATGAGGCACGGGGTCAGCCCCAGCATTTT
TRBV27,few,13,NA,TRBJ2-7,CASSRLTGYEQYF,TGTGCCAGCAGTAGATTGACAGGCTACGAGCAGTACTTC
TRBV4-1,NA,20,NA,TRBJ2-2,CASSQHRTAGKRTNTGELFF,TGCGCCAGCAGCCAACATCGCACGGCGGGCAAGCGTACGAACACCGGGGAGCTGTTTTTT
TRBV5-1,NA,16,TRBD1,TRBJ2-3,CASSSAGTGNTDTQYF,TGCGCCAGCAGCTCGGCCGGGACAGGAAACACAGATACGCAGTATTTT
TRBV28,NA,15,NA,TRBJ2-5,CASSLFNRAQETQYF,TGTGCCAGCAGTTTGTTTAACAGGGCTCAAGAGACCCAGTACTTC
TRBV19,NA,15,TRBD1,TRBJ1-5,CASSIQGQGSQPQHF,TGTGCCAGTAGTATTCAGGGACAGGGCAGTCAGCCCCAGCATTTT
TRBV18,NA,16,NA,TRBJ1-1,CASSPPATTVLDEAFF,TGTGCCAGCTCACCACCAGCGACGACAGTTCTAGATGAAGCTTTCTTT
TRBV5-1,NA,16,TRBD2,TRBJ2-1,CASSPHPSGSNNEQFF,TGCGCCAGCTCTCCCCATCCTAGCGGGAGCAACAATGAGCAGTTCTTC
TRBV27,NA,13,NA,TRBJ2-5,CASSFLEGQTQYF,TGTGCCAGCAGTTTTTTGGAGGGGCAGACCCAGTACTTC
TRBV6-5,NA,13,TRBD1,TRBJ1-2,CASMNRGFYGYTF,TGTGCCAGCATGAACAGGGGGTTCTATGGCTACACCTTC
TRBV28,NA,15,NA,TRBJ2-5,CASSLWAAGSRTQYF,TGTGCCAGCAGTTTATGGGCGGCTGGCTCCCGGACCCAGTACTTC
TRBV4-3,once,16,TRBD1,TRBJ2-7,CASSQDLVDSGGKQYF,TGCGCCAGCAGCCAAGATCTTGTTGATTCAGGGGGCAAACAGTACTTC
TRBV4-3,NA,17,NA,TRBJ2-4,CASSQDYTSGAKNIQYF,TGCGCCAGCAGCCAAGACTATACCTCAGGTGCCAAAAACATTCAGTACTTC
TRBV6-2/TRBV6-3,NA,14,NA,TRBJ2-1,CASSYGSEGNEQFF,TGTGCCAGCAGTTACGGGTCGGAGGGCAATGAGCAGTTCTTC
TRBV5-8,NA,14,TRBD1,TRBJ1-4,CASSWDRKNEKLFF,TGTGCCAGCAGCTGGGACAGGAAGAATGAAAAACTGTTTTTT
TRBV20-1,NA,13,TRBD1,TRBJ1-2,CSARGTEKYGYTF,TGCAGTGCTCGTGGGACAGAAAAGTATGGCTACACCTTC
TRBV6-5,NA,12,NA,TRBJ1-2,CASSSGSHGYTF,TGTGCCAGCAGTTCCGGGTCTCATGGCTACACCTTC
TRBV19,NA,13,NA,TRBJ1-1,CASSREENTEAFF,TGTGCCAGTAGTCGCGAGGAGAACACTGAAGCTTTCTTT